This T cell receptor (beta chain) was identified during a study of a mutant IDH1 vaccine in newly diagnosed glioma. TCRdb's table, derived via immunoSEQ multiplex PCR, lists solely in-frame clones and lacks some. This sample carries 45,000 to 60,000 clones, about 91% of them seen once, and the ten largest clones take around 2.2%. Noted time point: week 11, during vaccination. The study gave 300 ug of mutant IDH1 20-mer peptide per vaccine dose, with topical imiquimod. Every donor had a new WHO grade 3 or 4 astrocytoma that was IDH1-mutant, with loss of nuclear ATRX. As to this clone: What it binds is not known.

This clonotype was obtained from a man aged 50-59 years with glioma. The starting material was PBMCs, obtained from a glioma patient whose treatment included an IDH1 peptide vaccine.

CDR3 residues: CASSFEVSEKLFF. The DNA of the CDR3 is TGTGCCAGCAGCTTTGAGGTTTCCGAAAAACTGTTTTTT. This chain uses TRBV7-6 with TRBJ1-4; D gene ambiguous. CDR3 length: 13 amino acids. The V end was cut by 3 bases, the J end by 8 bases, with 10 bases between. Germline V gene lookup returns CDR1 SGHVS and CDR2 FNYEAQ.